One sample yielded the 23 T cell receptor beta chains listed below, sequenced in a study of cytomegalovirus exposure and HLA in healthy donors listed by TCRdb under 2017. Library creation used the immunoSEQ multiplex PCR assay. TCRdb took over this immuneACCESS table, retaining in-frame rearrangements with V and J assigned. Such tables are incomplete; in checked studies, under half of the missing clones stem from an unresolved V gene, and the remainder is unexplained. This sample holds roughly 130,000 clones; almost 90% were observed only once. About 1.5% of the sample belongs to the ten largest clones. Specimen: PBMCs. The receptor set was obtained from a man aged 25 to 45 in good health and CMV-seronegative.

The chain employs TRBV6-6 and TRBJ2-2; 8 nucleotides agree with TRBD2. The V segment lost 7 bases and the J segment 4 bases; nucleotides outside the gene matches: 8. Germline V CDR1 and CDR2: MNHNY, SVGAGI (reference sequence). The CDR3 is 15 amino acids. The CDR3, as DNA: TGTGCCAGCAACCCACTAGCGGCGACCACCGGGGAGCTGTTTTTT. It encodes CASNPLAATTGELFF.

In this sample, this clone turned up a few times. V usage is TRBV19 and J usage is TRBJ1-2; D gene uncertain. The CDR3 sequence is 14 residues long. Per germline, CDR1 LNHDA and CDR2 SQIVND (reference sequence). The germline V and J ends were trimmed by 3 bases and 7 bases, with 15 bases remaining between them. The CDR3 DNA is TGTGCCAGTAGTATTGGTGGCAGGCATCCTGGCTACACCTTC. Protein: CASSIGGRHPGYTF.

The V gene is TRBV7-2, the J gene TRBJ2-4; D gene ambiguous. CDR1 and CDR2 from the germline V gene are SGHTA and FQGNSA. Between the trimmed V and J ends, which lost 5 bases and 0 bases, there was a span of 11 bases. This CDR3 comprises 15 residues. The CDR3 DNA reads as TGTGCCAGCAGCCGGAGCTTTCTAGCCAAAAACATTCAGTACTTC. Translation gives CASSRSFLAKNIQYF.

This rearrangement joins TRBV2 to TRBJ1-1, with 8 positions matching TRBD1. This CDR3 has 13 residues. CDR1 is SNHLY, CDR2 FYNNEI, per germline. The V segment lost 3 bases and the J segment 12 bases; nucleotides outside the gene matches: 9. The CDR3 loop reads CASSEDRVRETFF. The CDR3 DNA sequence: TGTGCCAGCAGTGAGGACAGGGTGAGGGAAACTTTCTTT.

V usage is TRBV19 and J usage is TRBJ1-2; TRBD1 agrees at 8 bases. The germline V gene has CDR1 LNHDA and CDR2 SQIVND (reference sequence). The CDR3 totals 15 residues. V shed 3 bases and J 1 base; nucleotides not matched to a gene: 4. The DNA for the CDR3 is TGTGCCAGTAGTATCAAGACAGGGGTTAACTATGGCTACACCTTC. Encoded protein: CASSIKTGVNYGYTF.

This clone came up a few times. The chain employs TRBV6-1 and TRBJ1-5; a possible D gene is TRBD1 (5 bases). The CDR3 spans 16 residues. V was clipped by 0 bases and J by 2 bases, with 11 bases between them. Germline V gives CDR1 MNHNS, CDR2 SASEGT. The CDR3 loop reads CASSEAEGQGNQPQHF. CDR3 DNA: TGTGCCAGCAGTGAAGCGGAGGGGCAGGGCAATCAGCCCCAGCATTTT.

The CDR3 here is CASSLVGGVDEQFF. In nucleotides, the CDR3 is TGTGCCAGCAGCTTAGTGGGGGGAGTGGATGAGCAGTTCTTC. The genes are TRBV7-2 and TRBJ2-1, with D possibly being TRBD2 (6 bases). The V and J ends lost 1 base and 8 bases respectively, with 12 bases between them. Per the germline V gene, CDR1 is SGHTA and CDR2 is FQGNSA. The CDR3 is made up of 14 amino acids.

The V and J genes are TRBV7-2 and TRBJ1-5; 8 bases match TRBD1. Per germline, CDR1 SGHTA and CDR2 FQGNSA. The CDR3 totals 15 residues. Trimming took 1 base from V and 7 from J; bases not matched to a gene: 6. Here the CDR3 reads CASSLGSGGLQPQHF. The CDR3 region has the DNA TGTGCCAGCAGCTTAGGATCAGGGGGCTTGCAGCCCCAGCATTTT.

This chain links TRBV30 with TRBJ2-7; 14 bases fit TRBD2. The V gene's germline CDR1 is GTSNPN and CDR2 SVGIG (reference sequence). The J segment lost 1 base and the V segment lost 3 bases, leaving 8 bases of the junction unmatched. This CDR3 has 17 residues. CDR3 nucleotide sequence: TGTGCCTGGAGCCGTGGACTAGCGGGAGGCTTGTCCTACGAGCAGTACTTC. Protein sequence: CAWSRGLAGGLSYEQYF.

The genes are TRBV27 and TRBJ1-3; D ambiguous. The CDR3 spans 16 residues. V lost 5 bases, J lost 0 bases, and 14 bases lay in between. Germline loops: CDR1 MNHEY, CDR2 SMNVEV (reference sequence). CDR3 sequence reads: CASSRSSGISGNTIYF. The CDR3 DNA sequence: TGTGCCAGCAGTAGGTCTAGCGGCATCTCTGGAAACACCATATATTTT.

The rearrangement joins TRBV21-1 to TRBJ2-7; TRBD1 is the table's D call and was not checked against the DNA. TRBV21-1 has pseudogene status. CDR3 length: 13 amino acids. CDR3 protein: CASSKHRAHEQYF. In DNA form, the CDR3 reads TGTGCCAGCAGCAAACACAGGGCCCACGAGCAGTACTTC.

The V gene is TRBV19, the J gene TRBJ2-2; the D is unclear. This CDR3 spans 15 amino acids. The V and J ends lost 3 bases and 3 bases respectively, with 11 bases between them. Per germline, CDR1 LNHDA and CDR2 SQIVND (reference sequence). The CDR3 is CASSIQEFDTGELFF. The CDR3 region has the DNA TGTGCCAGTAGTATTCAAGAGTTTGACACCGGGGAGCTGTTTTTT.

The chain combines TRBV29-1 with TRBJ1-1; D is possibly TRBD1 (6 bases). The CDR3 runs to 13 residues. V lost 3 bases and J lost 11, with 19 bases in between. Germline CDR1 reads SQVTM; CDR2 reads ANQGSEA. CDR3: CSVDRQAAGRAFF. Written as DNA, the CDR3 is TGCAGCGTTGATAGACAGGCGGCCGGACGGGCTTTCTTT.

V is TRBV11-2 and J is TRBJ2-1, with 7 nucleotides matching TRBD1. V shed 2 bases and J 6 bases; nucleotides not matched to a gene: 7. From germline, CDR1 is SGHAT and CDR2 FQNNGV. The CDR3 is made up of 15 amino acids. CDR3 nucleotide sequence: TGTGCCAGCAGCTTAATAAGGGGGCGACGCAATGAGCAGTTCTTC. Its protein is CASSLIRGRRNEQFF.

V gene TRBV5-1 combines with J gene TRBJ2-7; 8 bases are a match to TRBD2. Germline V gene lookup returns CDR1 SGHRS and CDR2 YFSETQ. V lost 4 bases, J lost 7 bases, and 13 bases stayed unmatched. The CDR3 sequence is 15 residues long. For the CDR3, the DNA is TGCGCCAGCAGCGACACTAGCGGTAGTCTACGGGAGCAGTACTTC. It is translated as CASSDTSGSLREQYF.

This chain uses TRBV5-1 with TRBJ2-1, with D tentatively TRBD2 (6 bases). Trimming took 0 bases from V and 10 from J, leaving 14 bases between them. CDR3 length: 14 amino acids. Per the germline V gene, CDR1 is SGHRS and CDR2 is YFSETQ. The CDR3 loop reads CASSLEGTAGEQFF. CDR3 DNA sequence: TGCGCCAGCAGCTTGGAAGGGACGGCGGGAGAGCAGTTCTTC.

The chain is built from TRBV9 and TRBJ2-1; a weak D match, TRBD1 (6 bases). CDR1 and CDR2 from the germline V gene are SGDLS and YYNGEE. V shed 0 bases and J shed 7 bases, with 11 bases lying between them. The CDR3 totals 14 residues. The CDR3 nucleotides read TGTGCCAGCAGCGTAGGACAGGTACCGAATGAGCAGTTCTTC. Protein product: CASSVGQVPNEQFF.

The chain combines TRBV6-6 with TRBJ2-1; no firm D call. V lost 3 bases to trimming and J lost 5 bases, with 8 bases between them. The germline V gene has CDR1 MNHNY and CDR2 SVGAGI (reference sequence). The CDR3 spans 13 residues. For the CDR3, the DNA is TGTGCCAGCAGTTATCGGGTAGACAATGAGCAGTTCTTC. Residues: CASSYRVDNEQFF.

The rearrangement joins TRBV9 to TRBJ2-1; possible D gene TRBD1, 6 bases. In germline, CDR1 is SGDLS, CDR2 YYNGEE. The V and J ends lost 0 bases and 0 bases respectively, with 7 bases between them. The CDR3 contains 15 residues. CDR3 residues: CASSVVGGSYNEQFF. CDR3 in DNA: TGTGCCAGCAGCGTAGTAGGGGGCTCCTACAATGAGCAGTTCTTC. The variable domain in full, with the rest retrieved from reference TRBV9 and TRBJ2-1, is DSGVTQTPKHLITATGQRVTLRCSPRSGDLSVYWYQQSLDQGLQFLIQYYNGEERAKGNILERFSAQQFPDLHSELNLSSLELGDSALYFCASSVVGGSYNEQFFGPGTRLTVL.

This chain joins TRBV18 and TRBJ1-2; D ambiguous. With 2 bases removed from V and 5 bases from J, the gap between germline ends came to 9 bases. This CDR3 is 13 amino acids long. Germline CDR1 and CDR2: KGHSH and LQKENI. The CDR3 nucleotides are TGTGCCAGCTCACCAGGTCCGGGATATGGCTACACCTTC. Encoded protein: CASSPGPGYGYTF.

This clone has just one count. The DNA for the CDR3 is TGTGCCAGCAGTGAAAACGGGAGGTTGTACGAGCAGTACTTC. It yields the protein CASSENGRLYEQYF. This rearrangement joins TRBV2 to TRBJ2-7, with 7 bases lining up with TRBD2. V shed 2 bases, J shed 4 bases, and the junction held 5 bases outside the gene matches. This CDR3 contains 14 residues. CDR1 and CDR2 (germline): SNHLY, FYNNEI.

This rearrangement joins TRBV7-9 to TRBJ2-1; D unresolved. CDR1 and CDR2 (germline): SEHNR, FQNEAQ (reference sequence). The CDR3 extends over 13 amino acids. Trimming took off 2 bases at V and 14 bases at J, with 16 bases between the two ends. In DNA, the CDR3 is TGTGCCAGCAGCTTACCTCCTTCCCGATCGGAGTTCTTC. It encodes CASSLPPSRSEFF.

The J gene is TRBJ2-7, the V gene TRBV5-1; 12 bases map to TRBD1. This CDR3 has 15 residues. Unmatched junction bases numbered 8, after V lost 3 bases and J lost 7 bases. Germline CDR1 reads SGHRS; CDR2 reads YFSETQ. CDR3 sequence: CASSSPGQGAREQYF. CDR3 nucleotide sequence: TGCGCCAGCAGCTCACCGGGACAGGGGGCTCGGGAGCAGTACTTC.